This T cell receptor beta chain stems from a study of blood T cell repertoires in COVID-19. Study-level background: Acute and convalescent COVID-19 samples came from the United States, Italy and Spain. From T cells, B-cell-depleted T cells, or PBMCs came the material, which was cDNA or gDNA.

The Seattle site enrolled patients during active infection and followed them longitudinally. V was cut by 11 bases and J by 4 bases, with 14 bases left in between. CDR1 and CDR2 from the germline V gene are MDHEN and SYDVKM. This CDR3 is 12 amino acids long. Generated by immunoSEQ multiplex PCR, the TCRdb table keeps only in-frame clones and is missing some. The sample lists around 310,000 clones; around 90% were seen once. The sequenced material came from peripheral blood. The sequence was collected from a woman aged 35 to 49 with COVID-19, enrolled during active disease. The chain is built from TRBV28 and TRBJ1-1, with D maybe TRBD1 (5 bases). The CDR3 DNA follows: TGTGCCGTCTCAGACAGTCTCACTGAAGCTTTCTTT. Its protein is CAVSDSLTEAFF.